The 25 T cell receptor beta chains given below trace back to one sample, sequenced in a study of blood T cell repertoires in COVID-19. The data were produced by immunoSEQ multiplex PCR, yet TCRdb's version contains in-frame clones alone and is incomplete. The sample includes more than 95,000 clones, approximately 79% of them seen just once. The sequencing input was peripheral blood. These receptors were taken from a man aged 50 or older with acute or convalescent COVID-19.

The gene calls are TRBV2 and TRBJ2-1, with TRBD2 identical over 10 bases. CDR1 and CDR2 (germline): SNHLY, FYNNEI. The junction had 11 bases not matched to a gene; V was cut back by 8 bases and J by 7 bases. The CDR3 has 15 residues. The CDR3 is CASSLAGGVGNEQFF. The CDR3 DNA is TGTGCCAGCTCCTTAGCGGGGGGAGTGGGGAATGAGCAGTTCTTC.

V gene TRBV4-1 combines with J gene TRBJ1-2; D is uncertain. The CDR3 totals 15 residues. Germline loops: CDR1 MGHRA, CDR2 YSYEKL. V dropped 0 bases and J dropped 7 bases, with 15 bases sitting between them. CDR3 bases: TGCGCCAGCAGCCAAGACGAGGGAAGTTCCAGTGGCTACACCTTC. Protein product: CASSQDEGSSSGYTF.

The V gene is TRBV30, the J gene TRBJ2-3; TRBD2 matches at 8 bases. CDR1 GTSNPN and CDR2 SVGIG come from the germline V gene (reference sequence). The CDR3 sequence is 14 residues long. V lost 3 bases and J lost 1; bases outside the gene matches: 3. CDR3 amino acids: CAWSPGLGTDTQYF. CDR3 coding DNA: TGTGCCTGGAGCCCGGGACTAGGCACAGATACGCAGTATTTT.

The chain is built from TRBV5-1 and TRBJ2-7; the match to TRBD2 covers 10 bases. Trimming at V came to 3 bases and at J to 6 bases, leaving 9 bases not matched to a gene. The CDR3 has 15 amino acids. Germline CDR1 SGHRS, CDR2 YFSETQ. CDR3: CASSSFLAGASEQYF. The CDR3 DNA reads TGCGCCAGCAGCTCTTTTCTAGCGGGAGCGTCCGAGCAGTACTTC.

The rearrangement joins TRBV9 to TRBJ1-3; D is unresolved. The CDR3 runs to 19 residues. V lost 1 base and J 0 bases, leaving 20 bases between the germline ends. Germline V CDR1 and CDR2: SGDLS, YYNGEE. DNA for the CDR3: TGTGCCAGCAGCGTACGCGGAGTGCAAGGATTCCCCTCTGGAAACACCATATATTTT. It translates to CASSVRGVQGFPSGNTIYF.

The rearrangement uses TRBV3-1 (or the pseudogene TRBV3-2) and TRBJ2-1, with TRBD2 identical over 16 bases. The V gene's germline CDR1 is LGHDT and CDR2 YNNKEL (reference sequence). CDR3 length: 16 amino acids. Trimming at V came to 6 bases and at J to 8 bases, leaving 7 bases not matched to a gene. In DNA form, the CDR3 reads TGTGCCAGCAGTCTCGGGACTAGCGGGGGGGTATATGAGCAGTTCTTC. Protein sequence: CASSLGTSGGVYEQFF.

The DNA of the CDR3 is TGTGCCAGCAGGCCGACTAGCAGCTCCTACGAGCAGTACTTC. Its protein is CASRPTSSSYEQYF. The V and J genes are TRBV2 and TRBJ2-7; 7 nucleotides align to TRBD2. Losses at the gene ends were 6 bases for V and 0 bases for J; bases not matched to a gene: 5. The CDR3 contains 14 residues. In germline, CDR1 is SNHLY, CDR2 FYNNEI.

This chain connects TRBV29-1 to TRBJ2-7; TRBD1 matches at 7 bases. Germline loops: CDR1 SQVTM, CDR2 ANQGSEA. The V gene end was trimmed by 2 bases and the J gene end by 4 bases; junction bases not matched to a gene: 2. This CDR3 is built from 12 residues. The CDR3, as DNA: TGCAGCGTTGAAACAGGGGATTACGAGCAGTACTTC. This sequence encodes CSVETGDYEQYF.

The CDR3 nucleotides are TGTGCCAGCAGTTCGGGACAGGGGTACACAGATACGCAGTATTTT. This gives the protein CASSSGQGYTDTQYF. The V gene is TRBV28, the J gene TRBJ2-3; 10 nucleotides match TRBD1. Unmatched junction bases numbered 3, after V lost 4 bases and J lost 2 bases. The germline V gene encodes CDR1 MDHEN and CDR2 SYDVKM. The CDR3 totals 15 residues.

The chain recombines TRBV19 with TRBJ2-7, with 10 bases lining up with TRBD2. Germline values: CDR1 LNHDA, CDR2 SQIVND (reference sequence). This CDR3 comprises 15 residues. The junction had 7 bases not matched to a gene; V was cut back by 6 bases and J by 2 bases. The CDR3 loop is CASSPLAGGAYEQYF. In DNA, the CDR3 is TGTGCCAGTAGCCCCTTAGCGGGGGGAGCCTACGAGCAGTACTTC.

This rearrangement joins TRBV5-4 to TRBJ1-2; 7 bases map to TRBD1. After removal of 4 bases from V and 5 bases from J, the junction contained 2 bases not matched to a gene. Per the germline V gene, CDR1 is SGHNT and CDR2 is YYREEE (reference sequence). There are 12 residues in the CDR3. The CDR3 DNA is TGTGCCAGCAGCGCGACAGGGTATGGCTACACCTTC. It codes for CASSATGYGYTF. The full variable domain, in which reference TRBV5-4 and TRBJ1-2 provide the parts outside the CDR3, is ETGVTQSPTHLIKTRGQQVTLRCSSQSGHNTVSWYQQALGQGPQFIFQYYREEENGRGNFPPRFSGLQFPNYSSELNVNALELDDSALYLCASSATGYGYTFGSGTRLTVV.

The V gene is TRBV13, the J gene TRBJ2-7, with 7 bases fitting TRBD1. CDR3 length equals 15 residues. Per the germline V gene, CDR1 is PRHDT and CDR2 is FYEKMQ (reference sequence). V gave up 4 bases and J gave up 1 base; unmatched junction bases: 7. DNA for the CDR3: TGTGCCAGCAGCTATAGCCAGGGGGTGTCCTACGAGCAGTACTTC. Translating it yields CASSYSQGVSYEQYF.

The chain employs TRBV28 and TRBJ1-6, with D tentatively TRBD1 (6 bases). Germline CDR1 and CDR2: MDHEN and SYDVKM. CDR3 size: 14 residues. V lost 6 bases, J lost 10 bases, and 16 bases lay in between. This CDR3 reads CASRPGVSGSPLHF. CDR3 bases: TGTGCCAGCAGGCCAGGGGTATCAGGGTCACCCCTCCACTTT.

The chain joins TRBV2 to TRBJ1-1; D is unresolved. Germline V gene lookup returns CDR1 SNHLY and CDR2 FYNNEI. Trimming cost V 11 bases and J 4 bases, with 17 bases left between them. The CDR3 consists of 13 residues. The CDR3 here is CASKLGWGTEAFF. For the CDR3, the DNA is TGTGCCTCAAAACTAGGGTGGGGCACTGAAGCTTTCTTT.

Here the CDR3 DNA reads TGTGCCAGCAGTTCCAGGGGGCAGTTTAGCAATCAGCCCCAGCATTTT. This gives the protein CASSSRGQFSNQPQHF. The genes are TRBV7-2 and TRBJ1-5, with TRBD1 matching 8 bases. V shed 6 bases, J shed 0 bases, and the junction held 7 bases outside the gene matches. Germline V gives CDR1 SGHTA, CDR2 FQGNSA. The CDR3 is 16 amino acids.

The genes are TRBV7-3 and TRBJ1-1; D gene unclear. The V gene's germline CDR1 is SGHTA and CDR2 FQGTGA. The CDR3 has 13 amino acids. Between the trimmed V and J ends, which lost 5 bases and 4 bases, there was a span of 11 bases. The CDR3 nucleotides are TGTGCCAGCAGCACCGGGTTCGGCACTGAAGCTTTCTTT. Protein: CASSTGFGTEAFF. The variable domain in full, completed from reference TRBV7-3 and TRBJ1-1, reads GAGVSQTPSNKVTEKGKYVELRCDPISGHTALYWYRQSLGQGPEFLIYFQGTGAADDSGLPNDRFFAVRPEGSVSTLKIQRTERGDSAVYLCASSTGFGTEAFFGQGTRLTVV.

This clone has a single count. This sequence joins TRBV2 and TRBJ2-1; 7 bases align to TRBD1. Losses at the gene ends were 5 bases for V and 0 bases for J; bases not matched to a gene: 7. The CDR3 length is 16 residues. The germline CDR1 and CDR2 sequences are SNHLY and FYNNEI. CDR3 amino acids: CASSPPGQSSYNEQFF. The CDR3 DNA is TGTGCCAGCAGTCCCCCGGGACAGAGCTCCTACAATGAGCAGTTCTTC.

This clone was counted only a few times. The chain employs TRBV7-9 and TRBJ2-1; D is ambiguous. Germline CDR1 is SEHNR and CDR2 is FQNEAQ (reference sequence). The CDR3 contains 16 residues. Between the trimmed V and J ends, which lost 4 bases and 6 bases, there was a span of 19 bases. The CDR3 here is CASSSPGSSLTNEQFF. The CDR3 DNA follows: TGTGCCAGCAGCTCCCCCGGGTCGTCTTTGACCAATGAGCAGTTCTTC.

This chain connects TRBV28 to TRBJ2-7; the match to TRBD1 covers 8 bases. Unmatched junction bases numbered 5, after V lost 8 bases and J lost 2 bases. Germline assignment: CDR1 MDHEN and CDR2 SYDVKM. The CDR3 sequence is 13 residues long. The CDR3 sequence is CASQTGATYEQYF. The CDR3 bases are TGTGCCAGCCAGACAGGGGCGACCTACGAGCAGTACTTC.

The DNA for the CDR3 is TGCGCCAGCAGCCTCAAGGTAGCGGGGGCTGGCTATGGCTACACCTTC. Its protein is CASSLKVAGAGYGYTF. J is TRBJ1-2 and V is TRBV4-1; D may be TRBD1 (6 bases). The CDR3 extends over 16 amino acids. V dropped 4 bases and J dropped 4 bases, with 19 bases sitting between them. Germline V gene lookup returns CDR1 MGHRA and CDR2 YSYEKL.

This clone was detected only once. The rearrangement uses TRBV19 and TRBJ1-1; maybe TRBD1 (6 bases). V dropped 5 bases and J dropped 0 bases, with 7 bases sitting between them. The germline V gene encodes CDR1 LNHDA and CDR2 SQIVND (reference sequence). This CDR3 is 13 amino acids long. CDR3 amino acids: CASSGQLNTEAFF. Here the CDR3 DNA reads TGTGCCAGTAGTGGACAGTTGAACACTGAAGCTTTCTTT.

The chain joins TRBV7-3 to TRBJ2-3; possibly TRBD1 for D (6 bases). The CDR3 contains 15 residues. Germline V gene data show CDR1 as SGHTA and CDR2 as FQGTGA. V dropped 2 bases and J dropped 1 base, with 10 bases sitting between them. This CDR3 is CASSLLQGGTDTQYF. The CDR3 DNA reads as TGTGCCAGCAGCTTACTACAGGGAGGCACAGATACGCAGTATTTT.

This chain joins TRBV6-5 and TRBJ1-5; the match to TRBD1 covers 8 bases. The trim removed 6 bases at V and 3 bases at J, leaving 7 bases unmatched. Germline V CDR1 and CDR2: MNHEY, SVGAGI. The CDR3 extends over 15 amino acids. CDR3 DNA sequence: TGTGCCAGCAGAGAGACGACAGGGGACAATCAGCCCCAGCATTTT. Its translation is CASRETTGDNQPQHF.

The chain employs TRBV6-5 and TRBJ1-1, with a possible D match to TRBD1 (6 bases). V was shortened by 5 bases and J by 3 bases, with 13 bases between the two germline ends. Germline CDR1 reads MNHEY; CDR2 reads SVGAGI. The CDR3 consists of 14 residues. The CDR3 sequence is CASSIQGGDTEAFF. The CDR3 DNA is TGTGCCAGCAGTATACAGGGAGGGGACACTGAAGCTTTCTTT.

CDR3 DNA sequence: TGTGCCAGCAGCCAAGGCCGCAGGGGTGCCTACGAGCAGTACTTC. Protein: CASSQGRRGAYEQYF. The rearrangement joins TRBV3-1 (or the pseudogene TRBV3-2) to TRBJ2-7; possibly TRBD1 for D (6 bases). The CDR3 totals 15 residues. The germline V and J ends were trimmed by 1 base and 2 bases, with 12 bases remaining between them. The germline gives CDR1 LGHDT, CDR2 YNNKEL (reference sequence).